Within the sample, the clone carrying this T cell receptor beta chain is medium-sized. Its matching antigen is unknown. Other nucleotide sequences from this sample produce the same CDR3. The entry originates in a study of coeliac disease. The wider study: Coeliac patients had newly diagnosed active disease, refractory type I disease, or gluten-free diet control. Notes on the study in general: Most TRB amino acid sequences occurred in only one sample. Control samples showed higher TRB and TRG clonality than intraepithelial and lamina propria samples in active celiac disease. Lamina propria and intraepithelial cell fractions may contain each other's cells.

Using immunoSEQ multiplex PCR, the repertoire was profiled, and TCRdb retains in-frame clones only, with some absent. The table shows around 5,600 clones, with roughly 50% occurring only once. The CDR3 covers 15 residues. Per the germline V gene, CDR1 is SGHDT and CDR2 is YYEEEE. The V gene lost 4 bases and the J gene lost 0 bases, with 11 bases spanning the gap. This TCR derives from a woman in her 30s with active celiac disease. The sequenced sample was intraepithelial lymphocytes from the gut. This sequence joins TRBV5-6 and TRBJ1-3; D uncertain. The CDR3 DNA reads as TGTGCCAGCAGCCCCCCGGGGATCTCTGGAAACACCATATATTTT. Translating gives CASSPPGISGNTIYF.